The T cell receptor (beta chain) under discussion was sequenced for a study of blood T cells in healthy people across ages (dated by TCRdb to the mid-2010s). In terms of the full investigation: In model experiments, roughly one uniquely barcoded TCR beta cDNA molecule per two T cells was captured by template switching. To avoid experimental bias, donors of different ages were spread randomly across the sequencing lanes. The study measured age-related changes in TCR beta repertoire diversity using deep sequencing normalized with unique cDNA molecular identifiers. Donors were grouped into four age groups: young (average approximately 15 years), middle-aged (over 35), aged (around 60) and long-lived (approximately 75). For two donors (one aged 18 to 30 and one aged 80 or older), the study analyzed two additional independent replicas of 1 million unique cDNA reads from the same blood draw. Study-wide conclusions, independent of this receptor: A strong correlation was found between observed TCR beta diversity and the percentage of naive T cells measured by flow cytometry. Because profiling used bulk unsorted PBMCs, naive and antigen-experienced compartments could not be compared conclusively. As age increased, observed TCR beta diversity per million T cells dropped in a roughly linear way, and a significant reduction was already evident by age about 36. Compared with the aged group, more naive CD4+ T cells, fewer expanded clones and increased TCR diversity were shown by the long-lived group, suggesting age selection. The CMV infection status of donors was not known, potentially confounding age-related changes in expanded clonotypes. Total diversity estimates from one million sequenced T cells were considered lower bounds and underestimates.

The library was prepared using 5' RACE. Sequenced on an Illumina HiSeq 2500. The second PCR ran for about 6 to 12 cycles and used a J-beta primer mix along with a sample-barcoded 5' primer. A unique molecular identifier was introduced onto each TCR beta cDNA molecule by a template-switch 5' adaptor carrying 12 random nucleotides. Each sample yielded at least 3 million CDR3-containing paired-end reads. The Mint cDNA synthesis kit, primed by a TRBC-specific oligonucleotide, was used to synthesize first-strand cDNA from all RNA. Following uracil-DNA glycosylase treatment, a first 18-cycle PCR with universal primers M1SS and BC2_uni_R was performed on all cDNA. As for how the authors treated the data: For normalization, 1 million high-quality reads were randomly selected from each sample, with every read carrying a distinct molecular identifier. Reads sharing molecular identifiers were discarded rather than binned into consensus sequences. CDR3 identification, clonotype clustering and error correction used MiTCR with a Q25 quality threshold and the strictest error-elimination algorithm. A nonparametric unseen species model with Euler transformation was used to estimate lower-bound total TCR beta diversity. TCRdb cleaned the public reads at Q25 with fastp, built clones with MiXCR and kept in-frame beta chains. Duplicate CDR3 protein sequences are folded into a single record with the most common DNA and genes. TCRdb, rather than the study authors, made the V and J calls. A total of 550,000 to 800,000 distinct CDR3 sequences appear in this sample, approximately 29% of them only once. About 16% of the sample goes to the ten largest clones.

The cysteine opens and the phenylalanine closes a CDR3 of 15 amino acids. Of all the DNA, just the CDR3 is kept, 45 bases in frame from base 1. V loses 5 bases of germline sequence and J loses 7 bases, and the interval between the two ends is 20 bases. The CDR1 and CDR2 encoded by the germline V gene are SGHVS and FQNEAQ. The roughly 39 donors, aged about 6 to 100 years, were systemically healthy Caucasian individuals from Russia. Roughly 10 milliliters of peripheral blood were collected from each donor into EDTA-treated Vacutainer tubes. Ficoll-Paque density-gradient centrifugation was used to isolate PBMCs, with at least 7 million per sample. Total RNA was extracted from PBMCs with Trizol reagent, with at least 6 micrograms obtained per sample. For every donor, an aliquot of PBMCs went through flow cytometry to measure the percentages of naive CD45RAhigh/CD27high T cells. This clonotype has a count of ten or more. The specificity of this receptor is unknown. Per-base qualities were not stored, and no clone one base away is much larger.

The clonotype comes from an elderly woman in good health. Donor details come from another sample of the same person, matched by shared clones. The rearranged chain carries TRBV7-8 and TRBJ1-2; there is no confident call for the D gene. The material sequenced was blood. CDR3 protein: CASSPYGGHGSGYTF. The bases are TGTGCCAGCAGCCCCTATGGAGGGCATGGGAGTGGCTACACCTTC.